This is a list of T cell receptor beta chains from one sample in a study of cytomegalovirus exposure and HLA in healthy donors. Sequencing was performed with immunoSEQ multiplex PCR; in TCRdb, only in-frame clones are kept and a portion is missing. Of about 140,000 clones listed, roughly 80% are singletons. The sample taken for sequencing was PBMCs. The receptors were gathered from a man between 25 and 39 years old in good health and CMV-seronegative. The CDR3 runs from the conserved cysteine through the conserved F or W. The order of the fields is clone size, V gene, D gene, J gene, CDR3 protein, CDR3 DNA. D genes are given only for firm matches. Where a row states a size, it is once, few, many or the class of an expanded clone; other rows omit it.

abundance: .
v_gene: TRBV9
d_gene: .
j_gene: TRBJ1-1
CDR3aa: CASSLGDRAGDTEAFF
CDR3nt: TGTGCCAGCAGCCTGGGAGATAGAGCAGGGGACACTGAAGCTTTCTTT

abundance: .
v_gene: TRBV7-9
d_gene: TRBD1
j_gene: TRBJ1-1
CDR3aa: CASSLAEGATEAFF
CDR3nt: TGTGCCAGCAGCTTAGCGGAGGGGGCCACTGAAGCTTTCTTT

abundance: .
v_gene: TRBV7-2
d_gene: .
j_gene: TRBJ2-2
CDR3aa: CASSFGLASTGELFF
CDR3nt: TGTGCCAGCAGCTTTGGGCTAGCGAGCACCGGGGAGCTGTTTTTT

abundance: once
v_gene: TRBV28
d_gene: .
j_gene: TRBJ2-1
CDR3aa: CASNSFRGMSYNEQFF
CDR3nt: TGTGCCAGCAATTCCTTTAGGGGTATGTCCTACAATGAGCAGTTCTTC

abundance: once
v_gene: TRBV2
d_gene: TRBD2
j_gene: TRBJ2-1
CDR3aa: CASSSLAGGPSEQFF
CDR3nt: TGTGCCAGCAGTTCCCTAGCGGGAGGGCCGAGCGAGCAGTTCTTC

abundance: .
v_gene: TRBV5-1
d_gene: .
j_gene: TRBJ1-2
CDR3aa: CASSLDSLSNYGYTF
CDR3nt: TGCGCCAGCAGCTTGGACAGTTTGTCCAACTATGGCTACACCTTC

abundance: .
v_gene: TRBV11-2
d_gene: TRBD2
j_gene: TRBJ2-7
CDR3aa: CASSIIAGTGQYF
CDR3nt: TGTGCCAGCAGCATAATAGCGGGAACCGGGCAGTACTTC

abundance: .
v_gene: TRBV7-6
d_gene: .
j_gene: TRBJ2-7
CDR3aa: CASSLGDLQYF
CDR3nt: TGTGCCAGCAGCCTCGGGGATCTGCAGTACTTC

abundance: .
v_gene: TRBV30
d_gene: .
j_gene: TRBJ2-7
CDR3aa: CAWSSDRFEQYF
CDR3nt: TGTGCCTGGAGTTCAGACAGATTCGAGCAGTACTTC

abundance: .
v_gene: TRBV7-2
d_gene: .
j_gene: TRBJ2-7
CDR3aa: CASSPTPGYGEQYF
CDR3nt: TGTGCCAGCAGCCCTACCCCAGGGTACGGCGAGCAGTACTTC

abundance: .
v_gene: TRBV28
d_gene: TRBD2
j_gene: TRBJ2-7
CDR3aa: CASSELRTSGDPKIYEQYF
CDR3nt: TGTGCCAGCAGTGAATTGCGGACTAGCGGGGACCCAAAAATCTACGAGCAGTACTTC

abundance: once
v_gene: TRBV5-6
d_gene: TRBD1
j_gene: TRBJ2-7
CDR3aa: CASSFGTGNYEQYF
CDR3nt: TGTGCCAGCAGCTTTGGGACAGGTAACTACGAGCAGTACTTC

abundance: .
v_gene: TRBV4-1
d_gene: .
j_gene: TRBJ1-5
CDR3aa: CASSQESTLNGGNQPQHF
CDR3nt: TGCGCCAGCAGCCAAGAGTCCACGCTGAACGGGGGCAATCAGCCCCAGCATTTT

abundance: .
v_gene: TRBV19
d_gene: .
j_gene: TRBJ1-2
CDR3aa: CASSITLTASPLYGYTF
CDR3nt: TGTGCCAGTAGCATCACCCTCACAGCCTCACCTCTCTATGGCTACACCTTC

abundance: few
v_gene: TRBV5-5
d_gene: .
j_gene: TRBJ1-4
CDR3aa: CASSLTTGYEKLFF
CDR3nt: TGTGCCAGCAGCTTAACAACAGGGTATGAAAAACTGTTTTTT

abundance: few
v_gene: TRBV28
d_gene: .
j_gene: TRBJ1-2
CDR3aa: CASSPLNYGYTF
CDR3nt: TGTGCCAGCAGTCCCCTTAACTATGGCTACACCTTC

abundance: .
v_gene: TRBV10-3
d_gene: TRBD1
j_gene: TRBJ2-7
CDR3aa: CAISARTGGSEQYF
CDR3nt: TGTGCCATCAGTGCTAGGACAGGGGGATCCGAGCAGTACTTC

abundance: .
v_gene: TRBV28
d_gene: .
j_gene: TRBJ2-6
CDR3aa: CASRTSWGGGANVLTF
CDR3nt: TGTGCCAGCAGGACTTCCTGGGGGGGCGGGGCCAACGTCCTGACTTTC

abundance: .
v_gene: TRBV11-3
d_gene: .
j_gene: TRBJ1-1
CDR3aa: CASSLGGRGEAFF
CDR3nt: TGTGCCAGCAGCTTAGGGGGGCGCGGTGAAGCTTTCTTT

abundance: .
v_gene: TRBV27
d_gene: TRBD2
j_gene: TRBJ2-7
CDR3aa: CASSLGLVYEQYF
CDR3nt: TGTGCCAGCAGTTTGGGACTAGTGTACGAGCAGTACTTC

abundance: .
v_gene: TRBV11-2
d_gene: .
j_gene: TRBJ2-4
CDR3aa: CASSLREISIQYF
CDR3nt: TGTGCCAGCAGCTTACGAGAGATAAGCATTCAGTACTTC

abundance: .
v_gene: TRBV5-4
d_gene: TRBD2
j_gene: TRBJ2-7
CDR3aa: CASSLASGSTYEQYF
CDR3nt: TGTGCCAGCAGCTTGGCTAGCGGGTCGACCTACGAGCAGTACTTC

abundance: few
v_gene: TRBV7-9
d_gene: TRBD2
j_gene: TRBJ2-7
CDR3aa: CASSFSGRDEQYF
CDR3nt: TGTGCCAGCAGCTTTAGCGGGAGGGACGAGCAGTACTTC

abundance: .
v_gene: TRBV28
d_gene: .
j_gene: TRBJ2-1
CDR3aa: CASSSYSGHNEQFF
CDR3nt: TGTGCCAGCAGTTCCTATAGCGGCCACAATGAGCAGTTCTTC

abundance: .
v_gene: TRBV28
d_gene: .
j_gene: TRBJ1-3
CDR3aa: CASSLGGAEGNTIYF
CDR3nt: TGTGCCAGCAGTTTAGGGGGGGCGGAAGGAAACACCATATATTTT

abundance: few
v_gene: TRBV5-1
d_gene: TRBD1
j_gene: TRBJ1-4
CDR3aa: CASSLVQGGSEKLFF
CDR3nt: TGCGCCAGCAGCTTGGTACAGGGGGGGAGTGAAAAACTGTTTTTT

abundance: .
v_gene: TRBV19
d_gene: .
j_gene: TRBJ2-1
CDR3aa: CASSIPGESDEQFF
CDR3nt: TGTGCCAGTAGTATCCCGGGTGAGTCGGATGAGCAGTTCTTC

abundance: .
v_gene: TRBV5-1
d_gene: TRBD1
j_gene: TRBJ1-1
CDR3aa: CASSLYMGQRNTEAFF
CDR3nt: TGCGCCAGCAGCTTGTATATGGGACAGAGAAACACTGAAGCTTTCTTT

abundance: .
v_gene: TRBV7-2
d_gene: .
j_gene: TRBJ2-3
CDR3aa: CASSPGQITQYF
CDR3nt: TGTGCCAGCAGCCCTGGACAGATTACGCAGTATTTT

abundance: once
v_gene: TRBV13
d_gene: .
j_gene: TRBJ2-5
CDR3aa: CASSLGRMETQYF
CDR3nt: TGTGCCAGCAGCTTAGGGCGGATGGAGACCCAGTACTTC

abundance: .
v_gene: TRBV19
d_gene: TRBD2
j_gene: TRBJ2-3
CDR3aa: CATSSGNRGTQYF
CDR3nt: TGTGCCACATCTAGCGGGAACAGGGGTACGCAGTATTTT

abundance: .
v_gene: TRBV4-3
d_gene: TRBD1
j_gene: TRBJ2-2
CDR3aa: CASSHRTGETGELFF
CDR3nt: TGCGCCAGCAGCCACCGGACAGGGGAGACCGGGGAGCTGTTTTTT

abundance: .
v_gene: TRBV15
d_gene: TRBD2
j_gene: TRBJ2-1
CDR3aa: CATSRDREARLFF
CDR3nt: TGTGCCACCAGCAGAGATCGGGAGGCCAGGCTGTTCTTC

abundance: .
v_gene: TRBV11-2
d_gene: .
j_gene: TRBJ2-1
CDR3aa: CASTTASYNEQFF
CDR3nt: TGTGCCAGCACCACAGCCTCCTACAATGAGCAGTTCTTC

abundance: .
v_gene: TRBV5-4
d_gene: .
j_gene: TRBJ1-5
CDR3aa: CASSLGAGNSNQPQHF
CDR3nt: TGTGCCAGCAGCTTGGGGGCAGGAAATAGCAATCAGCCCCAGCATTTT

abundance: .
v_gene: TRBV6-1
d_gene: TRBD2
j_gene: TRBJ2-5
CDR3aa: CASVPGGWETQYF
CDR3nt: TGTGCCAGCGTCCCGGGGGGGTGGGAGACCCAGTACTTC

abundance: .
v_gene: TRBV5-1
d_gene: TRBD2
j_gene: TRBJ2-7
CDR3aa: CASSLSKAGMTYEQYF
CDR3nt: TGCGCCAGCAGCTTGAGTAAAGCGGGAATGACGTACGAGCAGTACTTC

abundance: .
v_gene: TRBV7-2
d_gene: TRBD1
j_gene: TRBJ2-7
CDR3aa: CASSPRQGGYEQYF
CDR3nt: TGTGCCAGCAGCCCTAGACAGGGTGGGTACGAGCAGTACTTC

abundance: .
v_gene: TRBV5-4
d_gene: TRBD1
j_gene: TRBJ1-5
CDR3aa: CASSLDRGLYQPQHF
CDR3nt: TGTGCCAGCAGCTTGGACAGGGGTCTCTATCAGCCCCAGCATTTT

abundance: .
v_gene: TRBV10-3
d_gene: TRBD1
j_gene: TRBJ2-3
CDR3aa: CAISGIPGQGLRESTDTQYF
CDR3nt: TGTGCCATCAGCGGCATTCCAGGACAGGGTTTACGGGAGAGCACAGATACGCAGTATTTT

abundance: .
v_gene: TRBV18
d_gene: .
j_gene: TRBJ1-2
CDR3aa: CASSPVGGLNYGYTF
CDR3nt: TGTGCCAGCTCCCCGGTAGGGGGTTTAAACTATGGCTACACCTTC